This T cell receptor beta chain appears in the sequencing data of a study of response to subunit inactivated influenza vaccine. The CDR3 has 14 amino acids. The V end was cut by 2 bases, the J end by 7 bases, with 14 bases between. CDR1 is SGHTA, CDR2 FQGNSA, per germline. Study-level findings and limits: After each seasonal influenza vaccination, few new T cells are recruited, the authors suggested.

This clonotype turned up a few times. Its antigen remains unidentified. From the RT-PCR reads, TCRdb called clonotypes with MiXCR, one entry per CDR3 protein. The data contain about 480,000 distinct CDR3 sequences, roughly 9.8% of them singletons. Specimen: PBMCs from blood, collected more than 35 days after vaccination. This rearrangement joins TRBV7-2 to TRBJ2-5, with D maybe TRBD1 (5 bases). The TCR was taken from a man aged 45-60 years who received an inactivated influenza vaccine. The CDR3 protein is CASSLRQGLVTQYF. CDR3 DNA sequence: TGTGCCAGCAGCTTAAGGCAGGGTTTAGTGACCCAGTACTTC.